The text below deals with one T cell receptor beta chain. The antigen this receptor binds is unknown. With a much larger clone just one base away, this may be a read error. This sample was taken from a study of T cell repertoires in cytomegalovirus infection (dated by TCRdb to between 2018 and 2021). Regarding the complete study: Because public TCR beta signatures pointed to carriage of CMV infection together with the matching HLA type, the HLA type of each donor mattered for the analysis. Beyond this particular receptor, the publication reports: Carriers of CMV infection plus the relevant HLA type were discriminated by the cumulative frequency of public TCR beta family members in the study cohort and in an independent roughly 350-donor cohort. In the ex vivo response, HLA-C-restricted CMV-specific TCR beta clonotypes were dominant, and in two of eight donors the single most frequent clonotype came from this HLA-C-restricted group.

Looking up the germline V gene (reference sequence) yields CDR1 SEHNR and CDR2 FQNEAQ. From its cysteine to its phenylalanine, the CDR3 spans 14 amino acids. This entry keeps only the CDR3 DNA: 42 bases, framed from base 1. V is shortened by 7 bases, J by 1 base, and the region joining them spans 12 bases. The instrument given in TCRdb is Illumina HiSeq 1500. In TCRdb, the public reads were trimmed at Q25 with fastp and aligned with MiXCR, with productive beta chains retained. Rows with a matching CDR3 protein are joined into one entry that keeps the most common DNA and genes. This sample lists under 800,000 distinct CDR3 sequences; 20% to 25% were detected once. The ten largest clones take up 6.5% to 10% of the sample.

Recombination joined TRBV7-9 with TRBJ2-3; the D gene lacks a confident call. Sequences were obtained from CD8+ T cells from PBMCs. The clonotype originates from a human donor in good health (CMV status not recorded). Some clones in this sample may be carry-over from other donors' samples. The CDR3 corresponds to CASNTPRGTDTQYF. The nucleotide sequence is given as TGTGCCAGCAACACACCGAGAGGCACAGATACGCAGTATTTT.